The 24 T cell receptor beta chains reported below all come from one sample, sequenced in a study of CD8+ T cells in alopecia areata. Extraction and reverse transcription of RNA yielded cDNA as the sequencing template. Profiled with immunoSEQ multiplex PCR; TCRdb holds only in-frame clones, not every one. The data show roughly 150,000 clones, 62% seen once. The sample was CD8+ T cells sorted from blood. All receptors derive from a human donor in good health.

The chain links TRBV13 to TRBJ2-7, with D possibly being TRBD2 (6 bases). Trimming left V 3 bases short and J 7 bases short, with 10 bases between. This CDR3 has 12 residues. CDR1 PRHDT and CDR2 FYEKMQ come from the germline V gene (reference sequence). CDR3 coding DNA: TGTGCCAGCAGCTTGGAGGGGAGGGAGCAGTACTTC. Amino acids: CASSLEGREQYF.

CDR3 sequence: CASSSRRNSYNEQFF. The CDR3 DNA sequence: TGTGCCAGCAGCTCCCGACGGAACTCCTACAATGAGCAGTTCTTC. The gene calls are TRBV11-2 and TRBJ2-1; no definite D call. This CDR3 spans 15 amino acids. V dropped 4 bases and J dropped 0 bases, with 10 bases sitting between them. Germline assignment: CDR1 SGHAT and CDR2 FQNNGV.

The CDR3, as DNA: TGCAGCGTTGATGGGGGCGGGATTGAAGCTTTCTTT. Translation gives CSVDGGGIEAFF. The chain links TRBV29-1 to TRBJ1-1; TRBD1 is a possible D gene (6 bases). Germline V gene data show CDR1 as SQVTM and CDR2 as ANQGSEA. Trimming stripped 3 bases from V and 7 bases from J, with 12 bases between. The length of the CDR3 is 12 residues. The whole variable domain, remainder taken from reference TRBV29-1 and TRBJ1-1, is SAVISQKPSRDICQRGTSLTIQCQVDSQVTMMFWYRQQPGQSLTLIATANQGSEATYESGFVIDKFPISRPNLTFSTLTVSNMSPEDSSIYLCSVDGGGIEAFFGQGTRLTVV.

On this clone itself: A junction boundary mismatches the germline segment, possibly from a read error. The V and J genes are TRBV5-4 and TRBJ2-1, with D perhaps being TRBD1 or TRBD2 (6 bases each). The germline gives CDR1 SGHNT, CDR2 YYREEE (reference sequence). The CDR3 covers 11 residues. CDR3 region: CASSFGGTNLF. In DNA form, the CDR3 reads TGTGCCAGCAGCTTCGGGGGCACGAATCTCTTC.

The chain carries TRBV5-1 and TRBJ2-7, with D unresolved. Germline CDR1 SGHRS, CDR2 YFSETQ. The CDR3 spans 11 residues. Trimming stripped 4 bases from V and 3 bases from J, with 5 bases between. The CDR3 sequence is CASSGDYEQYF. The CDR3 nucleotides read TGCGCCAGCAGCGGTGACTACGAGCAGTACTTC.

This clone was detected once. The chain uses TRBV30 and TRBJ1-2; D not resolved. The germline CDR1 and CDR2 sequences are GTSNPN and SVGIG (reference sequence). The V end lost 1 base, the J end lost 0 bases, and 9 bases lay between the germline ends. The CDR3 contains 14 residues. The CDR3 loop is CAWSADLANYGYTF. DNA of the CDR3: TGTGCCTGGAGTGCCGATTTAGCTAACTATGGCTACACCTTC.

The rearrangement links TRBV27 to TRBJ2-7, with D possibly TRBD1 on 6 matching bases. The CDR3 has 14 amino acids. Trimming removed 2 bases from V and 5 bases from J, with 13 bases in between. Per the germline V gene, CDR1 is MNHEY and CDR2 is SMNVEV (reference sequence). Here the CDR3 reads CASSLMGAQNEQYF. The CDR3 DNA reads TGTGCCAGCAGTTTAATGGGGGCCCAGAACGAGCAGTACTTC.

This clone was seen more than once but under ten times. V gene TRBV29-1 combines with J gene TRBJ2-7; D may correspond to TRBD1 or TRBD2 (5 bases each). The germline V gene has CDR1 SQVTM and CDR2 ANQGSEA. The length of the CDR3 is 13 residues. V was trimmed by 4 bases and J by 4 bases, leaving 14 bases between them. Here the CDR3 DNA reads TGCAGCGTTGTCCGAGGGGCGGGTTACGAGCAGTACTTC. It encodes CSVVRGAGYEQYF.

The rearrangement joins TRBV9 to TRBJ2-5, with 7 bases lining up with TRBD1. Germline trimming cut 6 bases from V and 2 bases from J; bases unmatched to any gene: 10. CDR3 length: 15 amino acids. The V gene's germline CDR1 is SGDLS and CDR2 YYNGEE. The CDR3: CASMIRDRQQETQYF. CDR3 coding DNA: TGTGCCAGCATGATCCGGGACAGACAACAAGAGACCCAGTACTTC.

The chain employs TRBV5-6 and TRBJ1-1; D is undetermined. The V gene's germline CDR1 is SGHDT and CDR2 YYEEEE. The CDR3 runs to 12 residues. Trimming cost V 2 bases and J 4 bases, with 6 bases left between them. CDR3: CASSFLGTEAFF. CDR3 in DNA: TGTGCCAGCAGCTTTTTGGGCACTGAAGCTTTCTTT.

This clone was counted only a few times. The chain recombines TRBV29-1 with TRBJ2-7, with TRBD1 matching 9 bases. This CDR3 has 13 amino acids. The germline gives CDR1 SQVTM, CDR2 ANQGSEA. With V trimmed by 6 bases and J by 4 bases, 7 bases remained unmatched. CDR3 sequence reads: CSVRTGEWYEQYF. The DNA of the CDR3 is TGCAGCGTCCGGACAGGGGAGTGGTACGAGCAGTACTTC.

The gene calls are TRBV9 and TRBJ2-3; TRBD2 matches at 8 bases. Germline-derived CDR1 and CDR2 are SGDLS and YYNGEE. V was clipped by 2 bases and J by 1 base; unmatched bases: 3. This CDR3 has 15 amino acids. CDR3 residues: CASSVGSGGTDTQYF. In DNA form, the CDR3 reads TGTGCCAGCAGCGTTGGTAGCGGGGGCACAGATACGCAGTATTTT.

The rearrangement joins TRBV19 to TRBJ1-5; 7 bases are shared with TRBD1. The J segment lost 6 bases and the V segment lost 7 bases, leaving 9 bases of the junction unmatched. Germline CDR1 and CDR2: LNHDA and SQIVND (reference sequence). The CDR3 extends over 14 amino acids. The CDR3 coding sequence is TGTGCCAGTATGAACAGGGGCTTTGGTCAGCCCCAGCATTTT. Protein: CASMNRGFGQPQHF.

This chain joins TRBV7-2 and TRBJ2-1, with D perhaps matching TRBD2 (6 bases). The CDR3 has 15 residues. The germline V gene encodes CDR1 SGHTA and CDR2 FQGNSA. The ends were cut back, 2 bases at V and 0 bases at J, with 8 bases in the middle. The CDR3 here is CASSLRGSSYNEQFF. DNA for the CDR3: TGTGCCAGCAGCTTACGGGGGAGCTCCTACAATGAGCAGTTCTTC.

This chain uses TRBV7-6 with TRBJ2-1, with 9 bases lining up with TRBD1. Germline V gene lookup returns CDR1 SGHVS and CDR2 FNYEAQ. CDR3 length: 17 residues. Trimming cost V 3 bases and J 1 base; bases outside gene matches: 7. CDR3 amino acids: CASSFRTGGASYNEQFF. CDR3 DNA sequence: TGTGCCAGCAGCTTTCGCACAGGGGGCGCGTCCTACAATGAGCAGTTCTTC.

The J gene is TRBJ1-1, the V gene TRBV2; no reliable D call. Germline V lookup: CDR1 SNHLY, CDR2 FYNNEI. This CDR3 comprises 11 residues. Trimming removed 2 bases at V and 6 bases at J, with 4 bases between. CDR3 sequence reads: CASSEIPEAFF. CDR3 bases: TGTGCCAGCAGTGAAATCCCTGAAGCTTTCTTT.

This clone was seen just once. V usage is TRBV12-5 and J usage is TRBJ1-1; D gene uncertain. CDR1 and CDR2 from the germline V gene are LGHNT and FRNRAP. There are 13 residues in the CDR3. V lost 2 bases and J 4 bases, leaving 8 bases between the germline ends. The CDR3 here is CASGLWGSTEAFF. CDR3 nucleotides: TGTGCTAGTGGTTTGTGGGGTTCCACTGAAGCTTTCTTT.

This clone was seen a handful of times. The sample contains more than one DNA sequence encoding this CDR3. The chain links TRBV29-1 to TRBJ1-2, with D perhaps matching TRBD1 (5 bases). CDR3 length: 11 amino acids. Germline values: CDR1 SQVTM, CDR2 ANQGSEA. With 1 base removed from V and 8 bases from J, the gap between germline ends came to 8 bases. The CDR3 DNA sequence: TGCAGCGTTGAAGGCCGGGACGGCTACACCTTC. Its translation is CSVEGRDGYTF.

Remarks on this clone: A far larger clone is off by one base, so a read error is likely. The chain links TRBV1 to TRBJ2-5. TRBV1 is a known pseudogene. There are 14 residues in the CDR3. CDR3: CTSSQKGGYGTQYF. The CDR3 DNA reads TGCACCAGCAGCCAAAAGGGGGGATACGGGACCCAGTACTTC.

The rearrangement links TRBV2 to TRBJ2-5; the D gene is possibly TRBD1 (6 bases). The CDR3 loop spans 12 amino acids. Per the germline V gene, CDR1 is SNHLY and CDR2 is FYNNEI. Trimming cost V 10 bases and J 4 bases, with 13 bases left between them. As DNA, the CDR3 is TGTGCCACTAACAGGGCCGGAGAGACCCAGTACTTC. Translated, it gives CATNRAGETQYF.

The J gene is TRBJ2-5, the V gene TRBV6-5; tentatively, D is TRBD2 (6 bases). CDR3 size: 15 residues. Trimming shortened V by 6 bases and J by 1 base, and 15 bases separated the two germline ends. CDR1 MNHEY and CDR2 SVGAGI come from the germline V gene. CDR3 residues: CASSQHGGTQETQYF. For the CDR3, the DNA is TGTGCCAGCAGCCAGCACGGAGGGACCCAAGAGACCCAGTACTTC.

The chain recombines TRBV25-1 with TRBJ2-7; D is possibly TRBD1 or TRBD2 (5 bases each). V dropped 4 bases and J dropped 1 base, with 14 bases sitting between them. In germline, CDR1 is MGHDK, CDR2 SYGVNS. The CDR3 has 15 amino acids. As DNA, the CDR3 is TGTGCCAGCAGTGTTTCCCTCTGGGGGTCCTACGAGCAGTACTTC. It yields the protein CASSVSLWGSYEQYF.

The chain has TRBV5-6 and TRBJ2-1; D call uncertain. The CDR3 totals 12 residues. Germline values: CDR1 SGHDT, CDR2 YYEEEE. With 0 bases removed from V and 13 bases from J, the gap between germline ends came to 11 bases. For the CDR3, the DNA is TGTGCCAGCAGCTTGGGATCCATCGAACAGTTCTTC. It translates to CASSLGSIEQFF.

The CDR3 bases are TGTGCCAGCAGCTTGGACGGAGAGACCCAGTACTTC. This codes for CASSLDGETQYF. The chain couples TRBV11-2 to TRBJ2-5; D ambiguous. V was clipped by 3 bases and J by 4 bases, with 6 bases between them. Germline V gene sequence: CDR1 SGHAT, CDR2 FQNNGV. The CDR3 spans 12 residues.